This TCR beta chain is drawn from a study of early T cells in non-severe SARS-CoV-2 infection. Study information: Sequencing of bulk RNA from unsorted whole blood was done, without chain pairing.

Unique molecular identifiers were attached to individual cDNA molecules. TCRdb called the 5' RACE reads again in MiXCR, with one record for every CDR3 protein. Counted here are 45,000 to 65,000 distinct CDR3 sequences, 12% occurring once; the ten biggest clones make up approximately 2.5%. V dropped 6 bases and J dropped 8; count of bases not matched to a gene: 4. The CDR3 spans 13 residues. The V gene is TRBV12-3 or TRBV12-4, the J gene TRBJ1-4; 9 bases align to TRBD1. Sequenced material: whole blood, taken at baseline. The sequence derives from an adult who was a healthcare worker with PCR-confirmed SARS-CoV-2 infection or an uninfected control (not recorded which). Here the CDR3 reads CASRGQGGEKLFF. CDR3 DNA sequence: TGTGCCAGCAGGGGACAGGGAGGCGAAAAACTGTTTTTT.